The T cell receptor (beta chain) under discussion was sequenced for a study of glioma-infiltrating T cells after dendritic cell vaccination. General study findings and limits: Higher pretreatment TIL content predicted longer progression-free time and survival.

All glioblastoma patients lacked an isocitrate dehydrogenase mutation. V shed 0 bases and J 5 bases; nucleotides not matched to a gene: 3. This CDR3 comprises 14 residues. The germline gives CDR1 SGDLS, CDR2 YYNGEE. A remark on this clone: The antigen remains unidentified.

Assay used: immunoSEQ multiplex PCR; TCRdb lists only in-frame clones, some missing. The repertoire includes roughly 68,000 clones, 82% of them detected once, and about 10% sits in the top ten. The chain links TRBV9 to TRBJ2-5; 8 bases are a match to TRBD2. This clonotype was sampled from a human donor with glioblastoma. Sample: blood, taken before dendritic cell vaccination. CDR3 in DNA: TGTGCCAGCAGCGTAGGGACTAGCCTGGAGACCCAGTACTTC. It yields the protein CASSVGTSLETQYF. Full variable domain (remainder filled in from reference TRBV9 and TRBJ2-5): DSGVTQTPKHLITATGQRVTLRCSPRSGDLSVYWYQQSLDQGLQFLIQYYNGEERAKGNILERFSAQQFPDLHSELNLSSLELGDSALYFCASSVGTSLETQYFGPGTRLLVL.